The 9 T cell receptor beta chains reported below all come from one sample, sequenced in a study of shared clonotypes between healthy human individuals. Assay used: immunoSEQ multiplex PCR; TCRdb lists only in-frame clones, some missing. The table includes 2 million to 2.5 million clones, more than 80% detected once. Sequences were obtained from naive CD4+ T cells from PBMCs. Described subset: CD45RA+ positively selected. Every receptor here comes from a man in his late teens or twenties in good health. Some clones in this sample may be carry-over from other donors' samples.

The rearrangement joins TRBV29-1 to TRBJ1-2; D is perhaps TRBD1 (5 bases). Germline CDR1 SQVTM, CDR2 ANQGSEA. V was shortened by 1 base and J by 8 bases, with 14 bases between the two germline ends. The CDR3 loop spans 13 amino acids. The CDR3 nucleotides read TGCAGCGTTGAAGGGGCGGGACGAGAGGGCTACACCTTC. Translation gives CSVEGAGREGYTF.

The chain combines TRBV6-4 with TRBJ2-3; 11 nucleotides line up with TRBD2. Germline V gene sequence: CDR1 MRHNA, CDR2 SNTAGT. V dropped 10 bases and J dropped 0; count of bases not matched to a gene: 15. This CDR3 contains 18 residues. CDR3 residues: CATISGRARFWSTDTQYF. The CDR3 DNA reads TGTGCCACCATTAGCGGGAGGGCCCGGTTTTGGAGCACAGATACGCAGTATTTT.

The chain links TRBV5-5 to TRBJ2-7; tentative D call: TRBD1 (5 bases). The CDR3 covers 15 residues. With 0 bases removed from V and 0 bases from J, the gap between germline ends came to 10 bases. Germline CDR1 SGHKS, CDR2 YYEKEE (reference sequence). The CDR3 bases are TGTGCCAGCAGCTTGGGACAGAAGAGCTCCTACGAGCAGTACTTC. It yields the protein CASSLGQKSSYEQYF.

The chain is built from TRBV28 and TRBJ2-1, with D maybe TRBD2 (5 bases). CDR3 length: 16 amino acids. The germline CDR1 and CDR2 sequences are MDHEN and SYDVKM. V lost 7 bases, J lost 3 bases, and 19 bases lay in between. The chain's CDR3 is CASIKERYTDYNEQFF. In DNA form, the CDR3 reads TGTGCCAGCATTAAAGAGCGGTATACCGACTACAATGAGCAGTTCTTC.

Comments on this clone: Other DNA sequences in the same sample also yield this CDR3. The chain uses TRBV5-1 and TRBJ1-1; maybe TRBD1 (5 bases). Trimming pared 4 bases from V and 0 bases from J, leaving 10 bases between. The CDR3 is 14 amino acids. CDR1 is SGHRS and CDR2 is YFSETQ in the germline V gene. As DNA, the CDR3 is TGCGCCAGCAGCCCGGACACCATGAACACTGAAGCTTTCTTT. Protein: CASSPDTMNTEAFF.

This clone was detected only once. J is TRBJ2-7 and V is TRBV5-5; the D call may be TRBD1 or TRBD2 (5 bases each). This CDR3 contains 15 residues. Trimming stripped 4 bases from V and 0 bases from J, with 14 bases between. In germline, CDR1 is SGHKS, CDR2 YYEKEE (reference sequence). CDR3 sequence (DNA): TGTGCCAGCAGCCGCCTATACGGGACCTCCTACGAGCAGTACTTC. Translation gives CASSRLYGTSYEQYF.

The rearrangement joins TRBV10-3 to TRBJ2-7; no firm D call. Germline V gene lookup returns CDR1 ENHRY and CDR2 SYGVKD. The germline V and J ends were trimmed by 0 bases and 6 bases, with 9 bases remaining between them. The CDR3 covers 13 residues. The CDR3 DNA sequence: TGTGCCATCAGTGAGTCGGGCGAACCCGAGCAGTACTTC. This gives the protein CAISESGEPEQYF.

The rearrangement uses TRBV5-1 and TRBJ2-5; 8 bases align to TRBD2. This CDR3 spans 15 amino acids. V lost 2 bases and J lost 1; bases outside the gene matches: 4. Germline V gives CDR1 SGHRS, CDR2 YFSETQ. CDR3 coding DNA: TGCGCCAGCAGCTTACTAGCGGTCAGCCAAGAGACCCAGTACTTC. Translation gives CASSLLAVSQETQYF.

V is TRBV6-6 and J is TRBJ1-2, with 8 bases identical to TRBD1. The CDR3 sequence is 15 residues long. Germline V gene data show CDR1 as MNHNY and CDR2 as SVGAGI (reference sequence). V shed 7 bases and J 8 bases; nucleotides not matched to a gene: 15. CDR3 protein: CASTAHGQGPWGYTF. As DNA, the CDR3 is TGTGCCAGCACCGCCCATGGACAGGGTCCGTGGGGCTACACCTTC.